The 18 T cell receptor beta chains presented below share a single source sample, sequenced in a study of monozygotic twins with inflammatory bowel disease. Reanalyzing the 5' RACE reads, TCRdb keeps one entry per CDR3 protein, without DNA. Its listing shows 210,000 or so distinct CDR3 sequences. The source material was blood. Every receptor here comes from a human donor with ulcerative colitis or Crohn's disease, or a healthy co-twin of an affected twin (not recorded which).

The CDR3 spells CAISDSPNYGYTF. The rearrangement joins TRBV10-3 to TRBJ1-2. This CDR3 comprises 13 residues. Germline CDR1 ENHRY, CDR2 SYGVKD.

The chain couples TRBV20-1 to TRBJ2-5; the D gene TCRdb calls, TRBD1, cannot be checked with no DNA. The CDR3 contains 13 residues. Per germline, CDR1 DFQATT and CDR2 SNEGSKA (reference sequence). CDR3 protein: CSARTAGSETQYF.

The CDR3 loop reads CASRDSSNEQFF. The chain carries TRBV4-1 and TRBJ2-1; TCRdb indicates TRBD1, and absent DNA this call remains unverified. This CDR3 has 12 residues. Germline-derived CDR1 and CDR2 are MGHRA and YSYEKL.

CDR3: CASSYGGPYNEQFF. V gene TRBV6-6 combines with J gene TRBJ2-1; the TRBD2 assignment by TCRdb is unverifiable without DNA. Germline CDR1 and CDR2: MNHNY and SVGAGI (reference sequence). CDR3 length: 14 amino acids.

The chain links TRBV18 to TRBJ1-1; as DNA is missing, the TRBD1 call by TCRdb cannot be tested. The CDR3 length is 15 residues. Germline V gives CDR1 KGHSH, CDR2 LQKENI. CDR3 amino acids: CASSIGTGMNTEAFF.

V usage is TRBV30 and J usage is TRBJ1-4. Germline CDR1 and CDR2: GTSNPN and SVGIG (reference sequence). The CDR3 extends over 13 amino acids. This CDR3 reads CAWSDLRGEKLFF.

The chain has TRBV10-3 and TRBJ1-4. This CDR3 has 14 amino acids. The V gene's germline CDR1 is ENHRY and CDR2 SYGVKD. CDR3 sequence: CAISKGTPNEKLFF.

The genes are TRBV11-2 and TRBJ2-6; as DNA is missing, the TRBD1 call by TCRdb cannot be tested. CDR1 is SGHAT and CDR2 is FQNNGV in the germline V gene. This CDR3 region has 15 residues. This CDR3 reads CASSLAGAGANVLTF.

This chain joins TRBV5-6 and TRBJ2-7; as DNA is missing, the TRBD2 call by TCRdb cannot be tested. CDR1 and CDR2 (germline): SGHDT, YYEEEE. The CDR3 is 15 residues long. CDR3: CASSLVGTSIYEQYF.

This sequence joins TRBV5-5 and TRBJ1-1; TCRdb indicates TRBD1, and absent DNA this call remains unverified. Per the germline V gene, CDR1 is SGHKS and CDR2 is YYEKEE (reference sequence). The CDR3 runs to 15 residues. The CDR3 loop is CASSPGLRGGTEAFF.

The genes are TRBV6-1 and TRBJ1-6. Per the germline V gene, CDR1 is MNHNS and CDR2 is SASEGT. CDR3 length: 16 amino acids. The CDR3 protein is CASRDPSRGYNSPLHF.

This sequence joins TRBV6-1 and TRBJ2-1; TCRdb proposes TRBD2, but this gene call is untestable without DNA. The CDR3 runs 15 residues. Germline CDR1 is MNHNS and CDR2 is SASEGT. The CDR3 spells CASRINRRNHNEQFF.

V and J are TRBV28 and TRBJ2-2; the D call of TRBD1 rests on TCRdb alone, since no DNA is present to check it. The germline V gene has CDR1 MDHEN and CDR2 SYDVKM. There are 14 residues in the CDR3. The CDR3 loop is CASSFTGHTGELFF.

V gene TRBV18 combines with J gene TRBJ2-7; the TCRdb D gene call, TRBD1, has no DNA to confirm it. Per the germline V gene, CDR1 is KGHSH and CDR2 is LQKENI. The CDR3 consists of 15 residues. The CDR3 spells CASSPDRGSSYEQYF. The full variable domain, its missing parts supplied by reference TRBV18 and TRBJ2-7, is NAGVMQNPRHLVRRRGQEARLRCSPMKGHSHVYWYRQLPEEGLKFMVYLQKENIIDESGMPKERFSAEFPKEGPSILRIQQVVRGDSAAYFCASSPDRGSSYEQYFGPGTRLTVT.

The rearrangement uses TRBV7-2 and TRBJ2-5; no DNA is available, so the TRBD1 call from TCRdb remains unchecked. Germline-derived CDR1 and CDR2 are SGHTA and FQGNSA. The CDR3 loop spans 14 amino acids. The CDR3 sequence: CASSPRQGKETQYF.

The chain has TRBV5-1 and TRBJ2-2; the D call of TRBD2 rests on TCRdb alone, since no DNA is present to check it. This CDR3 spans 17 amino acids. Germline CDR1 reads SGHRS; CDR2 reads YFSETQ. The CDR3 protein is CASSAGLAGVITGELFF.

The chain combines TRBV29-1 with TRBJ2-2. Germline V gene data show CDR1 as SQVTM and CDR2 as ANQGSEA. The CDR3 contains 12 residues. The CDR3: CSFNKNTGELFF.

The J gene is TRBJ2-1, the V gene TRBV6-1; TCRdb's D call, TRBD2, is unchecked because there is no DNA. Germline CDR1 and CDR2: MNHNS and SASEGT. The CDR3 covers 14 residues. The chain's CDR3 is CASSRTSGRNEQFF.